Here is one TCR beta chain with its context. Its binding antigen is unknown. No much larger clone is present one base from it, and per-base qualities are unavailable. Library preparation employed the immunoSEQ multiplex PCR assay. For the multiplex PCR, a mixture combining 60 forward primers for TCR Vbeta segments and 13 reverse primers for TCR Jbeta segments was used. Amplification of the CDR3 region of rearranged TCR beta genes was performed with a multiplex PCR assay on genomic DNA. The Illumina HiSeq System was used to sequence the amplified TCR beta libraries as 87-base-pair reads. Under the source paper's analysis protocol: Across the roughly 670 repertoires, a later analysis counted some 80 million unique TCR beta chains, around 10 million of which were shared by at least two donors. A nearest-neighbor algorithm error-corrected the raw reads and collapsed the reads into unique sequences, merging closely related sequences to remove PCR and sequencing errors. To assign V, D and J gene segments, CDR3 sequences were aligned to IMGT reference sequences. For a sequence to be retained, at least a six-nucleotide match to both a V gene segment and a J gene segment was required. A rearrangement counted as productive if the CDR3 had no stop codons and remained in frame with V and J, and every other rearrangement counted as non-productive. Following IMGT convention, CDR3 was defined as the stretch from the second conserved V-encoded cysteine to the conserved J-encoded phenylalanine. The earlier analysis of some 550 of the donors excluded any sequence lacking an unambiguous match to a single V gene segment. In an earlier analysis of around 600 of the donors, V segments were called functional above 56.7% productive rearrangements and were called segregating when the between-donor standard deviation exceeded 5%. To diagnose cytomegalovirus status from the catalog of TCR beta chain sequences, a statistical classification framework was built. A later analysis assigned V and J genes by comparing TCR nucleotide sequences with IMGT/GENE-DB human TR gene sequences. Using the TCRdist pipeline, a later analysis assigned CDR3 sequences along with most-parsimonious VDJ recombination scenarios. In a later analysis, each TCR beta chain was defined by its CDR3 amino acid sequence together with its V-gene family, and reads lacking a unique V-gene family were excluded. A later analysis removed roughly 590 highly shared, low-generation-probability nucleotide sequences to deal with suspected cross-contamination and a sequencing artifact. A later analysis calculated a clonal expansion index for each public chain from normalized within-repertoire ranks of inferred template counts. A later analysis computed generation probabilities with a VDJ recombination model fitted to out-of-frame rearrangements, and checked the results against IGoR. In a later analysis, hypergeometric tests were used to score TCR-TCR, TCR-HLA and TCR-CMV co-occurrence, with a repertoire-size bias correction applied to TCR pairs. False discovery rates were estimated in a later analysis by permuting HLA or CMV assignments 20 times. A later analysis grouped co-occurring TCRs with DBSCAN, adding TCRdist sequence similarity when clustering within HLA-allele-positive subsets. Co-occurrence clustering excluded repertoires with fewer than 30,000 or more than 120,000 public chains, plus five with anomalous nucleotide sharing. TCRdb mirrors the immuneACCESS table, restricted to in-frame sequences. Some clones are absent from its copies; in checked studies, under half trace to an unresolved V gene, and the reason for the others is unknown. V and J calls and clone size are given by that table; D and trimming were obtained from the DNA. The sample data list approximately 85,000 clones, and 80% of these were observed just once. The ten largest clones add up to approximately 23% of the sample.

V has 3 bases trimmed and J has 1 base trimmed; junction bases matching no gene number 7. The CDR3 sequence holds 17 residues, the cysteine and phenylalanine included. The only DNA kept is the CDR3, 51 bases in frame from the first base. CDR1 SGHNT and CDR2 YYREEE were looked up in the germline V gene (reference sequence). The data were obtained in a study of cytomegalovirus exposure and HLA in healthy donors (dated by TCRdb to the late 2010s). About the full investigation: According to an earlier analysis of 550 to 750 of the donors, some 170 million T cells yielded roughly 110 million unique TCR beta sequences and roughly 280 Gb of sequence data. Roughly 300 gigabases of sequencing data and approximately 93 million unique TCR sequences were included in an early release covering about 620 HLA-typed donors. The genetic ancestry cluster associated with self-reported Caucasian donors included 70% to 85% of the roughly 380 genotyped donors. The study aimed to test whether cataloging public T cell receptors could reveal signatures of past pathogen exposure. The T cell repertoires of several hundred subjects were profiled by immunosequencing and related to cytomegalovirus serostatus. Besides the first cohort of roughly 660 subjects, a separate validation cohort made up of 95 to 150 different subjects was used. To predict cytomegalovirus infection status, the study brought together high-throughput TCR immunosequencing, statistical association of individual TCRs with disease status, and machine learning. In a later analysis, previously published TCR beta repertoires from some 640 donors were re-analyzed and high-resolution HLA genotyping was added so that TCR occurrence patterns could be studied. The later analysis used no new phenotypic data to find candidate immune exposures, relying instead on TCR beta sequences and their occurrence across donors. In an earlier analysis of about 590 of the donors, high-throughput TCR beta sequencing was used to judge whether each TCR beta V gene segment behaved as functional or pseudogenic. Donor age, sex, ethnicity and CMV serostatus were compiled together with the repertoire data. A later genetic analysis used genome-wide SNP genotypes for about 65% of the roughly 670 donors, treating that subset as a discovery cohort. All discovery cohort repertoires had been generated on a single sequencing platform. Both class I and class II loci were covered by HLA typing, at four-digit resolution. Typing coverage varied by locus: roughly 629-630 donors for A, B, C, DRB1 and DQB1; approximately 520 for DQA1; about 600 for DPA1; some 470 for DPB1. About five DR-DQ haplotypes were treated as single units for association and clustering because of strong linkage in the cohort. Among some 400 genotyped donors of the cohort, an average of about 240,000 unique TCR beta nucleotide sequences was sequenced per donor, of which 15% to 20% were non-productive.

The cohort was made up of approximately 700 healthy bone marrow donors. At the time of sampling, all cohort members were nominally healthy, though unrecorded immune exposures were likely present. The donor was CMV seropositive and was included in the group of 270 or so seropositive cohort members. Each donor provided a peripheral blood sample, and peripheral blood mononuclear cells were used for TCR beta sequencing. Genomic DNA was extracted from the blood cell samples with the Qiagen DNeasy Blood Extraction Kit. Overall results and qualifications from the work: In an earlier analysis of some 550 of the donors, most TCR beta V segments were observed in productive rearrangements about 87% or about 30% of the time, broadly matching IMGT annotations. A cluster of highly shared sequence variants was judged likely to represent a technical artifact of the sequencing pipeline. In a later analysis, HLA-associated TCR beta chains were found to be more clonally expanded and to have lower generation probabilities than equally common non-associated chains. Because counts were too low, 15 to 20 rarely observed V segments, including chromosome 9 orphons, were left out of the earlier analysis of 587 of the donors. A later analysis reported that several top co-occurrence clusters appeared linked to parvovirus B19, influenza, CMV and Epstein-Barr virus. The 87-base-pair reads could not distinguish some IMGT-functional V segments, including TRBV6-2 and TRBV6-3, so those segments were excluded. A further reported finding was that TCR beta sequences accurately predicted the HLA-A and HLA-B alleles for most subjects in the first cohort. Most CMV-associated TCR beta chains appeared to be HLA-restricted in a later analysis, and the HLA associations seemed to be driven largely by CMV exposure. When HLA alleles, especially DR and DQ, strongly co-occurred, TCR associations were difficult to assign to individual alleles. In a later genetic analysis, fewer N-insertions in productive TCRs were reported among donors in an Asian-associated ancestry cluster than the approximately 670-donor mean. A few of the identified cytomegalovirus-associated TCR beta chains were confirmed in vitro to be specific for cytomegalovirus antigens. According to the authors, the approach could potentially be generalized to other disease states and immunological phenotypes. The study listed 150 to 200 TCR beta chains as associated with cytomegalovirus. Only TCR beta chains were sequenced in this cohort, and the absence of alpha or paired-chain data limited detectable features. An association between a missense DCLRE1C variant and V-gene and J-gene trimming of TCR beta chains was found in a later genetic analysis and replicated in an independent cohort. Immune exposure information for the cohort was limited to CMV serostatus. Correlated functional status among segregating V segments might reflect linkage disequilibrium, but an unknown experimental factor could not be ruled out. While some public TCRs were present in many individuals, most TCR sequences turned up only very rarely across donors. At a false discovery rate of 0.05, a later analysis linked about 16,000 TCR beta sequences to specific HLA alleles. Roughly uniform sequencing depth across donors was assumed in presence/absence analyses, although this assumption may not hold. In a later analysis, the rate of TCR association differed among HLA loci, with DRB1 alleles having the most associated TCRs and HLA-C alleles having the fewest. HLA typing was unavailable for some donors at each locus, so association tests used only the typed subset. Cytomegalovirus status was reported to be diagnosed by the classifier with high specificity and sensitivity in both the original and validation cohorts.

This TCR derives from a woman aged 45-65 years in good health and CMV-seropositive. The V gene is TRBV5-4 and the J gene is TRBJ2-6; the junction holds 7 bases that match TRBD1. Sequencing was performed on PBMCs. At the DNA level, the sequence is TGTGCCAGCAGCTCTGGCAGGGGGTCTTCTGGGGCCAACGTCCTGACTTTC. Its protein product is CASSSGRGSSGANVLTF. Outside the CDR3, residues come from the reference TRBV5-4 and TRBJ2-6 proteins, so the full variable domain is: ETGVTQSPTHLIKTRGQQVTLRCSSQSGHNTVSWYQQALGQGPQFIFQYYREEENGRGNFPPRFSGLQFPNYSSELNVNALELDDSALYLCASSSGRGSSGANVLTFGAGSRLTVL.